This T cell receptor beta chain was sequenced for a study of human T cells and chemical hapten exposure. As for time point: healthy volunteer bleed at 2 weeks. Researchers extracted total RNA from unfractionated whole blood. This clonotype has more than one count but fewer than ten. TCRdb reanalysed the RACE reads using MiXCR and keeps one entry per CDR3 protein. Of 130,000 or so distinct CDR3 sequences in the sample, more than 7.5% were seen once. Germline CDR1 MNHEY, CDR2 SMNVEV (reference sequence). The CDR3 extends over 13 amino acids. Trimming took off 0 bases at V and 8 bases at J, with 7 bases between the two ends.

Sequencing was carried out using whole blood. The source is a male donor in good health. Some clones in this sample may be carry-over from other donors' samples. The chain combines TRBV27 with TRBJ2-2; D unclear. Here the CDR3 reads CASSLSGLGELFF. CDR3 bases: TGTGCCAGCAGTTTATCGGGTTTAGGGGAGCTGTTTTTT.